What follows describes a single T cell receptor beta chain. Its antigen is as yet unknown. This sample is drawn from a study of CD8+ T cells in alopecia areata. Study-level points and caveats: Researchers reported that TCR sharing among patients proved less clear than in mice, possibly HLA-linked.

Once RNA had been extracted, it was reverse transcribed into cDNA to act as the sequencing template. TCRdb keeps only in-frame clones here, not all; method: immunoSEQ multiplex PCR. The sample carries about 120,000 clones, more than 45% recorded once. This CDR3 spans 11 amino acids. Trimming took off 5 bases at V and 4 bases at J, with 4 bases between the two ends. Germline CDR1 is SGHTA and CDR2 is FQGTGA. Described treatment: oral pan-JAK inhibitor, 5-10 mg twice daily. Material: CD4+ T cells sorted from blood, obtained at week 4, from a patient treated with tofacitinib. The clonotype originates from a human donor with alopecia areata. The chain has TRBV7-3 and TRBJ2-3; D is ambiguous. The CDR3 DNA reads TGTGCCAGCAGCGGACCAGATACGCAGTATTTT. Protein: CASSGPDTQYF.